This entry describes one TCR beta chain. Its antigen is still unknown. This CDR3 has 14 residues. Germline V gives CDR1 SGHRS, CDR2 YFSETQ. Trimming stripped 4 bases from V and 7 bases from J, with 15 bases between. Any history of autoimmune disease or systemic immunosuppression disqualified patients. This specimen belongs to a study of OX40 agonist ivuxolimab in advanced cancers. Whole-study results and caveats: Among the least clonally expanded were partial responders at 0.1-3.0 mg/kg.

TCRdb's table, derived via immunoSEQ multiplex PCR, lists solely in-frame clones and lacks some. Among roughly 53,000 clones, approximately 81% were seen once, and the ten largest hold around 4.3%. The source material was CD4+ or CD8+ T cells sorted from blood, sampled in a trial of the OX40 agonist ivuxolimab. The rearrangement links TRBV5-1 to TRBJ2-4, with D hard to call. The TCR sequence derives from an adult with an advanced solid tumor such as melanoma, head and neck, liver or kidney cancer. The CDR3 here is CASSPDVPRNIQYF. In nucleotides, the CDR3 is TGCGCCAGCAGCCCGGACGTCCCTAGGAACATTCAGTACTTC.